This T cell receptor beta chain was captured by sequencing in a study of T cells in women clearing cervical HPV infection. In the study overall: Cases were women with histologically confirmed HPV16-related CIN3 or worse, including a couple of invasive cancers.

The CDR3 runs 14 residues. CDR1 is DFQATT, CDR2 SNEGSKA, per germline (reference sequence). A remark on this clone: Sequencing ends 3 residues short of the CDR3 end; the germline J gene provides the rest.

HPV was found by MY09/MY11 PCR and dot-blot genotyping. Here immunoSEQ multiplex PCR was the method, and the copy in TCRdb shows in-frame clones only, minus some. The sample has 25,000 to 35,000 clones, and its top ten clones hold roughly 17%. The chain joins TRBV20-1 to TRBJ2-3; the D gene is possibly TRBD1 (5 bases). The source of this sequence is a woman between 18 and 70 years old with a cervical HPV16 infection that either progressed to CIN3+ or cleared (not recorded which). The material sequenced was blood buffy coat. The CDR3 here is CSAKRAGSQETQYF. CDR3 DNA (partial): TGCAGTGCTAAAAGGGCAGGGTCCCAAGAGACG.